The 9 T cell receptor beta chains below come from one sample, sequenced in a study of blood T cell repertoires in COVID-19. TCRdb's table, derived via immunoSEQ multiplex PCR, lists solely in-frame clones and lacks some. The sample has around 160,000 clones; 80% to 85% are singletons. Sequencing input: PBMCs or T cells enriched from blood (not recorded which). All receptors derive from an older woman who had recovered from COVID-19.

The chain is built from TRBV7-9 and TRBJ1-3; D gene unclear. V shed 2 bases and J shed 2 bases, with 10 bases lying between them. Germline V gives CDR1 SEHNR, CDR2 FQNEAQ (reference sequence). The CDR3 consists of 15 residues. As DNA, the CDR3 is TGTGCCAGCAGCTTATATTCGGAGACTGGAAACACCATATATTTT. Encoded protein: CASSLYSETGNTIYF.

The chain joins TRBV20-1 to TRBJ1-1; D remains unclear. CDR3 size: 11 residues. Germline V CDR1 and CDR2: DFQATT, SNEGSKA (reference sequence). Trimming shortened V by 6 bases and J by 8 bases, and 13 bases separated the two germline ends. CDR3 loop: CSAPREPEAFF. The CDR3 nucleotides are TGCAGTGCCCCCCGAGAGCCAGAAGCTTTCTTT.

The CDR3 coding sequence is TGCGCCAGCAGCCAGGGACTAGCGGGGGTGGATACGCAGTATTTT. Protein: CASSQGLAGVDTQYF. V usage is TRBV4-1 and J usage is TRBJ2-3; 14 bases map to TRBD2. This CDR3 is built from 15 residues. Germline CDR1 MGHRA, CDR2 YSYEKL. V was pared by 3 bases and J by 6 bases, with 2 bases of the junction left unmatched.

As DNA, the CDR3 is TGTGCCAGCAGTCTAGATACGCAGTATTTT. This sequence encodes CASSLDTQYF. V usage is TRBV28 and J usage is TRBJ2-3, with D hard to call. V lost 5 bases to trimming and J lost 5 bases, with 2 bases between them. This CDR3 is built from 10 residues. Per germline, CDR1 MDHEN and CDR2 SYDVKM.

This clone came up a few times. The J gene is TRBJ1-3, the V gene TRBV2; 8 bases agree with TRBD1. Germline V gene lookup returns CDR1 SNHLY and CDR2 FYNNEI. V lost 8 bases to trimming and J lost 6 bases; unmatched junction nucleotides: 6. This CDR3 spans 13 amino acids. CDR3 residues: CASQTGEVNTIYF. CDR3 sequence (DNA): TGTGCCAGCCAGACAGGGGAAGTAAACACCATATATTTT.

This rearrangement joins TRBV19 to TRBJ2-1; 13 bases are shared with TRBD2. The CDR3 runs 15 residues. With V trimmed by 4 bases and J by 6 bases, 3 bases remained unmatched. Germline V gene lookup returns CDR1 LNHDA and CDR2 SQIVND (reference sequence). CDR3: CASSTRTSGGNEQFF. CDR3 DNA: TGTGCCAGTAGTACCCGGACTAGCGGGGGCAATGAGCAGTTCTTC.

CDR3: CASSPLNYEQYF. For the CDR3, the DNA is TGTGCCAGCTCACCCCTTAACTACGAGCAGTACTTC. The rearrangement uses TRBV18 and TRBJ2-7; D unresolved. Germline CDR1 and CDR2: KGHSH and LQKENI. The CDR3 is 12 residues long. With 3 bases removed from V and 3 bases from J, the gap between germline ends came to 6 bases.

V gene TRBV3-1 (or the pseudogene TRBV3-2) combines with J gene TRBJ1-3; 9 bases align to TRBD1. The CDR3 spans 17 residues. Losses at the gene ends were 4 bases for V and 4 bases for J; bases not matched to a gene: 11. CDR1 is LGHDT, CDR2 YNNKEL, per germline (reference sequence). The DNA of the CDR3 is TGTGCCAGCAGCCTGCGATCCTGGACAGGGGTCGGAAACACCATATATTTT. Translating it yields CASSLRSWTGVGNTIYF.

The chain uses TRBV15 and TRBJ2-7; D might be TRBD2 (6 bases). V was cut by 0 bases and J by 2 bases, with 11 bases left in between. The CDR3 has 15 amino acids. Germline values: CDR1 LNHNV, CDR2 YYDKDF (reference sequence). In DNA, the CDR3 is TGTGCCACCAGCAGAGATTTCCGGGGGACCTACGAGCAGTACTTC. This translates into CATSRDFRGTYEQYF.